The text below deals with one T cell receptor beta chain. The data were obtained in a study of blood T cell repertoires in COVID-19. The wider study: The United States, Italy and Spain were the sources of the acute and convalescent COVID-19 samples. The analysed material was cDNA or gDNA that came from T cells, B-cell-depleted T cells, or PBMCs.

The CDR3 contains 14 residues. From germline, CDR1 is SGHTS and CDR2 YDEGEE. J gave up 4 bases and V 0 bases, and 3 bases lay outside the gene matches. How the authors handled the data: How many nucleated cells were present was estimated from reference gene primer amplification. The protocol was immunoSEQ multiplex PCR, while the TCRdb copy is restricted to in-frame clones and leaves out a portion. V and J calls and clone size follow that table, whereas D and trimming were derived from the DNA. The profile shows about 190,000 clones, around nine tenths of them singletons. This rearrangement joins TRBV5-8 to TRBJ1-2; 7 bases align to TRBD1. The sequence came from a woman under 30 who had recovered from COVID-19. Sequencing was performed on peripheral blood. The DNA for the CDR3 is TGTGCCAGCAGCTTGGGCGACAGGGTCTATGGCTACACCTTC. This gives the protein CASSLGDRVYGYTF.